A selection of T cell receptor beta chains follows, all from one sample in a study of blood T cell repertoires in COVID-19. Profiling relied on immunoSEQ multiplex PCR, and the TCRdb table lists in-frame clones only, not all of them. The sample has approximately 250,000 clones, over 80% seen once. Material: PBMCs or T cells enriched from blood (not recorded which). The receptors shown here come from a woman aged 25 to 45 with acute COVID-19. Each CDR3 is given with its conserved first and last residue.

>TRBJ1-5|TRBV11-2
CASSPNGGPQHF
>TRBJ1-3|TRBV3-1/TRBV3-2
CASSQAGRWHSGNTIYF
>TRBJ1-3|TRBV7-7
CASSSGLSAGNTIYF
>TRBJ1-4|TRBV6-1
CASSEWAVFREKLFF
>TRBJ2-7|TRBV29-1
CSVAKGQGAYEQYF
>TRBJ1-5|TRBV3-1/TRBV3-2
CASSQGQGIQPQHF
>TRBJ2-3|TRBV6-6
CASSPGTSGMGGRTDTQYF
>TRBJ1-2|TRBV5-4
CASSLAGLETIWGYTF
>TRBJ2-7|TRBV3-1/TRBV3-2
CASRPQGPGEQYF
>TRBJ2-3|TRBV7-2
CASSLEVSSGQNPDTQYF
>TRBJ2-1|TRBV4-1
CASSLRARTSDRNEQFF
>TRBJ1-1|TRBV12-3/TRBV12-4
CASSFGQGLEAFF
>TRBJ2-7|TRBV29-1
CSGRLGGSYEQYF
>TRBJ2-1|TRBV10-3
CAISESTPGNEQFF
>TRBJ1-1|TRBV7-9
CASSLRQGGNTEAFF
>TRBJ2-6|TRBV29-1
CSVETGSGNVLTF
>TRBJ2-2|TRBV27
CASSLIGDSTGELFF
>TRBJ1-2|TRBV7-3
CASSSFVGAGGYTF
>TRBJ2-5|TRBV15
CATSRLAGEQETQYF
>TRBJ2-7|TRBV27
CASSFGTVGYEQYF
>TRBJ2-7|TRBV19
CASSPGLAAYEQYF
>TRBJ1-2|TRBV5-6
CASSLAQGFYGYTF
>TRBJ2-7|TRBV7-2
CASSKLPRFVSDEQYF
>TRBJ1-5|TRBV2
CASSVFINQPQHF
>TRBJ1-2|TRBV19
CASSNEQGAAGYTF
>TRBJ2-3|TRBV19
CASSIDITGTGVDTQYF
>TRBJ2-2|TRBV7-3
CASSPPGGTGELFF
>TRBJ1-2|TRBV18
CASSPNTGGSNYGYTF
>TRBJ2-4|TRBV12-3/TRBV12-4
CASSLQAKNIQYF
>TRBJ2-7|TRBV5-4
CASSLDRNLAEQYF
>TRBJ2-7|TRBV29-1
CSVLTQYEQYF
>TRBJ1-5|TRBV27
CASSLTVGSNQPQHF
>TRBJ2-2|TRBV3-1/TRBV3-2
CASSQGSRVAGVRTGELFF
>TRBJ2-7|TRBV4-1
CASSQGAGLAGSYEQYF
>TRBJ2-7|TRBV9
CASSPHRERIYEQYF
>TRBJ2-7|TRBV7-2
CASSDPGQTYEQYF
>TRBJ1-4|TRBV6-6
CASSYSNQEGGKKLFF
>TRBJ2-3|TRBV6-5
CASSPSGTYPDTQYF
>TRBJ2-2|TRBV9
CASSASLAELTGELFF
>TRBJ2-7|TRBV27
CASSLGTDYEQYF